The 2 T cell receptor beta chains in this list originate from one sample, sequenced in a study of T cell changes during pregnancy in multiple sclerosis. TCRdb's table, derived via immunoSEQ multiplex PCR, lists solely in-frame clones and lacks some. This sample yields about 46,000 clones, of which roughly 93% are seen a single time; around 4.2% belongs to the top ten. The source was CD8+ T cells from peripheral blood mononuclear cells, collected in the first trimester of pregnancy. These receptors all stem from a female donor with multiple sclerosis, enrolled in a pregnancy study.

This clone has a single count. This chain links TRBV5-5 with TRBJ2-7, with 7 bases identical to TRBD2. The germline CDR1 and CDR2 sequences are SGHKS and YYEKEE (reference sequence). This CDR3 region has 13 residues. V lost 0 bases to trimming and J lost 5 bases; unmatched junction nucleotides: 2. The CDR3 nucleotides read TGTGCCAGCAGCTTGGTGCGGGGGAACGAGCAGTACTTC. As protein: CASSLVRGNEQYF.

The chain joins TRBV27 to TRBJ1-6, with a tentative D call TRBD1 (6 bases). The V end was cut by 6 bases, the J end by 11 bases, with 11 bases between. CDR1 is MNHEY and CDR2 is SMNVEV in the germline V gene (reference sequence). This CDR3 has 12 residues. The CDR3 DNA sequence: TGTGCCAGCAGCACAGGGTCAACACCCCTCCACTTT. Encoded protein: CASSTGSTPLHF.